This T cell receptor (beta chain) appears in the sequencing data of a study of T cells in Graves' hyperthyroidism and ophthalmopathy. This clonotype was seen at least ten times. For the diagnoses, clinical symptoms, serum thyroxine and TRAb, thyroid ultrasound and orbital computed tomography were used. Regions amplified from RNA transcripts were the TCR beta CDR3 regions. Using the HTBI primer set, a first-round RT-PCR was run on the TCR CDR3. TCRdb re-called the multiplex PCR reads through MiXCR, storing one row per CDR3 protein. The sample records about 530,000 distinct CDR3 sequences, 15% to 20% being singletons. Germline V CDR1 and CDR2: KGHDR, SFDVKD. The CDR3 is made up of 14 amino acids. J was trimmed by 4 bases and V by 4 bases; bases with no gene match: 5.

The sequence was obtained from a woman aged 18-29 years with Graves' ophthalmopathy. The sequenced material came from blood. The J gene is TRBJ1-2, the V gene TRBV24-1; 7 bases agree with TRBD1. The CDR3 loop reads CATSEPRDSYGYTF. The CDR3 nucleotides read TGTGCCACCAGTGAACCCCGGGACAGCTATGGCTACACCTTC.